Listed here are 23 T cell receptor beta chains from one sample, sequenced in a study of blood T cell repertoires in COVID-19. The method was immunoSEQ multiplex PCR; TCRdb's version includes in-frame clones alone and lacks a portion of them. Here the sample spans 45,000 to 55,000 clones, more than 75% being singletons. Sequenced material: peripheral blood. These receptors originate from a man aged 45 to 65 with active COVID-19.

This clone appeared once. The chain is built from TRBV24-1 and TRBJ2-1, with TRBD1 identical over 10 bases. Germline-derived CDR1 and CDR2 are KGHDR and SFDVKD. The CDR3 consists of 17 residues. Losses at the gene ends were 1 base for V and 8 bases for J; bases not matched to a gene: 10. The CDR3 DNA reads TGTGCCACCAGTGATTTCTCCGGGACAGGGGCCCTCGATGAGCAGTTCTTC. Its translation is CATSDFSGTGALDEQFF.

V gene TRBV2 combines with J gene TRBJ1-2; TRBD1 might be the D (6 bases). V lost 8 bases and J 7 bases, leaving 17 bases between the germline ends. The CDR3 runs 13 residues. Germline CDR1 is SNHLY and CDR2 is FYNNEI. DNA for the CDR3: TGTGCCAGCGCCGGACAGTTATTCAGTGGCTACACCTTC. Translating gives CASAGQLFSGYTF.

V gene TRBV5-6 combines with J gene TRBJ2-2; 8 nucleotides agree with TRBD2. This CDR3 comprises 15 residues. Germline CDR1 SGHDT, CDR2 YYEEEE. Trimming removed 2 bases from V and 5 bases from J; junction bases left unmatched: 5. The CDR3 is CASSFGTRETGELFF. The CDR3 coding sequence is TGTGCCAGCAGCTTCGGGACTAGAGAGACCGGGGAGCTGTTTTTT.

The J gene is TRBJ1-6, the V gene TRBV9, with D hard to call. The CDR3 loop spans 13 amino acids. Trimming took 10 bases from V and 8 from J, leaving 16 bases between them. Germline lookup yields CDR1 SGDLS and CDR2 YYNGEE. CDR3 in amino acids: CASRSSADSPLHF. The CDR3 DNA reads TGTGCCTCAAGGAGCAGTGCCGATTCACCCCTCCACTTT.

The chain couples TRBV7-8 to TRBJ2-2, with D unclear. The CDR3 contains 13 residues. Germline CDR1 reads SGHVS; CDR2 reads FQNEAQ. Trimming shortened V by 3 bases and J by 6 bases, and 8 bases separated the two germline ends. The CDR3 DNA is TGTGCCAGCAGCTTCAGGTGGGCCGGGGAGCTGTTTTTT. Its protein is CASSFRWAGELFF.

The chain carries TRBV6-6 and TRBJ2-1; 12 bases fit TRBD2. The CDR3 is 16 residues long. With 4 bases clipped from V and 6 bases from J, the junction kept 7 bases outside the gene matches. Germline V gives CDR1 MNHNY, CDR2 SVGAGI (reference sequence). CDR3 protein: CASSSPTSGSSNEQFF. DNA for the CDR3: TGTGCCAGCAGTTCCCCGACTAGCGGGAGTTCCAATGAGCAGTTCTTC.

The chain couples TRBV28 to TRBJ2-7, with D possibly matching TRBD2 (6 bases). Trimming shortened V by 4 bases and J by 4 bases, and 14 bases separated the two germline ends. Germline assignment: CDR1 MDHEN and CDR2 SYDVKM. CDR3 length equals 14 residues. Written as DNA, the CDR3 is TGTGCCAGCAGTTGGGCGGGAACCCTTTACGAGCAGTACTTC. Protein product: CASSWAGTLYEQYF.

The rearrangement links TRBV27 to TRBJ2-5, with D tentatively TRBD1 (5 bases). The V and J ends lost 4 bases and 6 bases respectively, with 24 bases between them. This CDR3 spans 17 amino acids. CDR1 MNHEY and CDR2 SMNVEV come from the germline V gene (reference sequence). CDR3 residues: CASSSRPGIPEPKTQYF. The CDR3 nucleotides are TGTGCCAGCAGTTCCCGGCCAGGGATCCCAGAGCCGAAGACCCAGTACTTC.

The V and J genes are TRBV5-1 and TRBJ2-4; D not certain. This CDR3 spans 13 amino acids. V dropped 4 bases and J dropped 7 bases, with 12 bases sitting between them. Germline loops: CDR1 SGHRS, CDR2 YFSETQ. In nucleotides, the CDR3 is TGCGCCAGCAGCGTGACAAGCACCAACATTCAGTACTTC. It specifies CASSVTSTNIQYF. The variable domain in full, completed from reference TRBV5-1 and TRBJ2-4, reads KAGVTQTPRYLIKTRGQQVTLSCSPISGHRSVSWYQQTPGQGLQFLFEYFSETQRNKGNFPGRFSGRQFSNSRSEMNVSTLELGDSALYLCASSVTSTNIQYFGAGTRLSVL.

This rearrangement joins TRBV6-2 or TRBV6-3 to TRBJ1-1; TRBD1 matches at 12 bases. CDR1 is MNHEY and CDR2 is SVGEGT in the germline V gene. The CDR3 is 18 residues long. V was clipped by 0 bases and J by 0 bases; unmatched bases: 5. The CDR3 DNA reads TGTGCCAGCAGTTACTCCACCGGGACAGGGGGCTTGAACACTGAAGCTTTCTTT. Its translation: CASSYSTGTGGLNTEAFF.

This chain uses TRBV11-3 with TRBJ2-3; possibly TRBD2 for D (7 bases). CDR1 is SGHNT, CDR2 YENEEA, per germline. This CDR3 has 16 amino acids. V shed 1 base and J shed 1 base, with 12 bases lying between them. CDR3 in DNA: TGTGCCAGCAGCTTAGGAGCGGGACACCGCACAGATACGCAGTATTTT. This sequence encodes CASSLGAGHRTDTQYF.

J is TRBJ2-1 and V is TRBV2, with D possibly TRBD1 on 6 matching bases. Germline V lookup: CDR1 SNHLY, CDR2 FYNNEI. There are 14 residues in the CDR3. V was cut by 2 bases and J by 4 bases, with 9 bases left in between. Here the CDR3 reads CASSETGSYNEQFF. For the CDR3, the DNA is TGTGCCAGCAGTGAAACAGGGAGTTACAATGAGCAGTTCTTC. The entire variable domain, with the rest obtained from reference TRBV2 and TRBJ2-1, is as follows: EPEVTQTPSHQVTQMGQEVILRCVPISNHLYFYWYRQILGQKVEFLVSFYNNEISEKSEIFDDQFSVERPDGSNFTLKIRSTKLEDSAMYFCASSETGSYNEQFFGPGTRLTVL.

The chain uses TRBV24-1 and TRBJ1-1, with D uncertain. V lost 6 bases and J lost 3, with 7 bases in between. The CDR3 consists of 12 residues. Per the germline V gene, CDR1 is KGHDR and CDR2 is SFDVKD. CDR3 in DNA: TGTGCCACCAGTAACGCGGACACTGAAGCTTTCTTT. Translation: CATSNADTEAFF.

This rearrangement joins TRBV6-6 to TRBJ2-2; D may be TRBD1 (5 bases). The V end lost 5 bases, the J end lost 0 bases, and 13 bases lay between the germline ends. Looked up from germline, CDR1 is MNHNY and CDR2 is SVGAGI (reference sequence). The CDR3 contains 16 residues. The CDR3 DNA sequence: TGTGCCAGCAGTCGACGGACATCCACGAACACCGGGGAGCTGTTTTTT. It specifies CASSRRTSTNTGELFF.

This rearrangement joins TRBV6-5 to TRBJ2-7, with D possibly matching TRBD1 (6 bases). The CDR3 has 14 residues. From germline, CDR1 is MNHEY and CDR2 SVGAGI. Trimming cost V 6 bases and J 0 bases, with 12 bases left between them. The CDR3 loop reads CASRTGQASYEQYF. The CDR3 bases are TGTGCCAGCAGGACAGGTCAAGCCTCCTACGAGCAGTACTTC.

The rearrangement uses TRBV7-2 and TRBJ1-2, with 7 bases that match TRBD1. The CDR3 has 15 residues. The V gene end was trimmed by 4 bases and the J gene end by 4 bases; junction bases not matched to a gene: 9. CDR1 SGHTA and CDR2 FQGNSA come from the germline V gene. CDR3 sequence reads: CASSSTGTDPYGYTF. CDR3 DNA: TGTGCCAGCAGCTCAACCGGGACAGACCCCTATGGCTACACCTTC.

The CDR3 DNA sequence: TGTGCCAGCAGTTTTTACAGTACAACTAATGAAAAACTGTTTTTT. Protein sequence: CASSFYSTTNEKLFF. The V call is TRBV6-5, the J call TRBJ1-4; D remains ambiguous. Per germline, CDR1 MNHEY and CDR2 SVGAGI. Trimming shortened V by 4 bases and J by 0 bases, and 9 bases separated the two germline ends. The CDR3 extends over 15 amino acids.

This clone was observed a handful of times. The chain recombines TRBV7-9 with TRBJ1-2; TRBD1 is a possible D gene (5 bases). CDR3 length: 14 residues. V was cut by 6 bases and J by 4 bases, with 15 bases left in between. Germline CDR1 SEHNR, CDR2 FQNEAQ (reference sequence). The CDR3 loop is CASSLHSGSYGYTF. The CDR3 DNA reads as TGTGCCAGCAGTTTACATTCAGGGTCCTATGGCTACACCTTC.

The CDR3 DNA is TGTGCCAGCGGTGGACTTCCAACCGGGGAGCTGTTTTTT. This translates into CASGGLPTGELFF. The chain has TRBV27 and TRBJ2-2, with D maybe TRBD2 (5 bases). Germline CDR1 is MNHEY and CDR2 is SMNVEV (reference sequence). V lost 8 bases and J lost 5, with 12 bases in between. This CDR3 region has 13 residues.

The V call is TRBV4-1, the J call TRBJ1-4, with a possible D match to TRBD1 (6 bases). V gave up 0 bases and J gave up 5 bases, with 13 bases separating them. Germline V CDR1 and CDR2: MGHRA, YSYEKL. The CDR3 is 16 residues long. In DNA form, the CDR3 reads TGCGCCAGCAGCCAAGACATAACAGGGCCCAATGAAAAACTGTTTTTT. It encodes CASSQDITGPNEKLFF.

The chain recombines TRBV18 with TRBJ2-2, with 9 bases lining up with TRBD2. J lost 0 bases, V lost 3 bases, and 5 bases had no gene match. The CDR3 is 17 amino acids. CDR1 is KGHSH, CDR2 LQKENI, per germline. The DNA of the CDR3 is TGTGCCAGCTCACCCCTAGCGGGGATCGCGAACACCGGGGAGCTGTTTTTT. Amino acids: CASSPLAGIANTGELFF.

This clone was picked up a small number of times. The chain has TRBV5-1 and TRBJ2-7, with D unresolved. The V end was cut by 5 bases, the J end by 3 bases, with 24 bases between. Germline CDR1 reads SGHRS; CDR2 reads YFSETQ. The CDR3 contains 17 residues. This CDR3 reads CASSPQVAPRTGYEQYF. As DNA, the CDR3 is TGCGCCAGCAGTCCCCAAGTGGCCCCTAGAACGGGCTACGAGCAGTACTTC.

V usage is TRBV5-1 and J usage is TRBJ2-5, with D perhaps matching TRBD1 (6 bases). Trimming left V 4 bases short and J 5 bases short, with 15 bases between. Per the germline V gene, CDR1 is SGHRS and CDR2 is YFSETQ. CDR3 length: 14 amino acids. The CDR3 loop reads CASSPQGYEETQYF. The CDR3 nucleotides read TGCGCCAGCAGCCCACAGGGTTATGAGGAGACCCAGTACTTC.